Listed below are T cell receptor beta chains from one sample, sequenced in a study of technical replicates of blood from a few donors. Profiled with immunoSEQ multiplex PCR; TCRdb holds only in-frame clones, not every one. The data hold some 63,000 clones, with about 87% observed a single time. Sequenced sample: PBMCs. These TCRs come from a human donor in good health. Some clones in this sample may be carry-over from other donors' samples. The CDR3 runs from the conserved cysteine through the conserved F or W. Each record gives: D gene, V gene, J gene, clone size, CDR3 DNA, CDR3 protein. A D gene is named only where the DNA matches it firmly. Where a row states a size, it is once, few, many or the class of an expanded clone; other rows omit it.

D: TRBD2; V: TRBV7-9; J: TRBJ2-3; size: once; DNA: TGTGCCAGCCAGAAATCGGGAGGGCCGGGGGATACGCAGTATTTT; CDR3: CASQKSGGPGDTQYF
D: TRBD1; V: TRBV19; J: TRBJ1-5; size: NA; DNA: TGTGCCAGTAGTAGGGGACAGAGCAATCAGCCCCAGCATTTT; CDR3: CASSRGQSNQPQHF
D: NA; V: TRBV6-1; J: TRBJ2-5; size: NA; DNA: TGTGCCAGCAGTGCACAGGGAACCCAAGAGACCCAGTACTTC; CDR3: CASSAQGTQETQYF
D: NA; V: TRBV27; J: TRBJ1-1; size: NA; DNA: TGTGCCAGCAGTTTATGGGGGGTTGTGGACACTGAAGCTTTCTTT; CDR3: CASSLWGVVDTEAFF
D: NA; V: TRBV4-2; J: TRBJ2-1; size: NA; DNA: TGTGCCAGCAGGCAAGGGAGTAAAACCTACAATGAGCAGTTCTTC; CDR3: CASRQGSKTYNEQFF
D: NA; V: TRBV9; J: TRBJ1-2; size: NA; DNA: TGTGCCAGCAGCGTAGAGGCAGCTAGCAACTATGGCTACACCTTC; CDR3: CASSVEAASNYGYTF
D: NA; V: TRBV6-4; J: TRBJ2-3; size: few; DNA: TGTGCCAGCAGTGATAAGGGGTCCACAGATACGCAGTATTTT; CDR3: CASSDKGSTDTQYF
D: NA; V: TRBV5-6; J: TRBJ2-1; size: once; DNA: TGTGCCAGCCAAGTGCGCAGGTCCTACAATGAGCAGTTCTTC; CDR3: CASQVRRSYNEQFF
D: TRBD2; V: TRBV7-8; J: TRBJ2-2; size: NA; DNA: TGTGCCAGCAGCTCATGGACTAGCGGGAGTTCCGGGGAGCTGTTTTTT; CDR3: CASSSWTSGSSGELFF
D: NA; V: TRBV19; J: TRBJ2-3; size: NA; DNA: TGTGCCAGTAGTACAGGGGCAGATACGCAGTATTTT; CDR3: CASSTGADTQYF
D: NA; V: TRBV7-9; J: TRBJ1-1; size: NA; DNA: TGTGCCAGCAGCCCCGCCCTCCTTAACAGGATTGGCACTGAAGCTTTCTTT; CDR3: CASSPALLNRIGTEAFF
D: TRBD2; V: TRBV9; J: TRBJ2-5; size: NA; DNA: TGTGCCAGCAGCCCCGGTAGTAGCGGGAGGGAGACCCAGTACTTC; CDR3: CASSPGSSGRETQYF
D: TRBD1; V: TRBV7-9; J: TRBJ2-2; size: NA; DNA: TGTGCCAGCAGCCGGGGACAGGGAGGCACCGGGGAGCTGTTTTTT; CDR3: CASSRGQGGTGELFF
D: TRBD1; V: TRBV4-1; J: TRBJ1-1; size: NA; DNA: TGCGCCAGCAGACTCGGGACAGGGTGGAACACTGAAGCTTTCTTT; CDR3: CASRLGTGWNTEAFF
D: NA; V: TRBV5-1; J: TRBJ2-1; size: NA; DNA: TGCGCCAGCAGCACTTACAATGAGCAGTTCTTC; CDR3: CASSTYNEQFF
D: TRBD1; V: TRBV7-9; J: TRBJ1-1; size: few; DNA: TGTGCCAGCAGCCGTGGACAGGGGATGAATGAAGCTTTCTTT; CDR3: CASSRGQGMNEAFF
D: NA; V: TRBV4-3; J: TRBJ2-7; size: NA; DNA: TGCGCCAGCAGCCAAGATCTGGGCGGGTTCTCCTACGAGCAGTACTTC; CDR3: CASSQDLGGFSYEQYF
D: NA; V: TRBV18; J: TRBJ2-3; size: NA; DNA: TGTGCCAGCTCACCCCGGGGTAGGGCTACAGATACGCAGTATTTT; CDR3: CASSPRGRATDTQYF
D: NA; V: TRBV27; J: TRBJ1-1; size: NA; DNA: TGTGCCAGCAGTCGAGGGTACATGAACACTGAAGCTTTCTTT; CDR3: CASSRGYMNTEAFF
D: NA; V: TRBV9; J: TRBJ2-1; size: NA; DNA: TGTGCCAGCAGCGTAGCGGGGAACAATGAGCAGTTCTTC; CDR3: CASSVAGNNEQFF
D: TRBD1; V: TRBV5-4; J: TRBJ1-2; size: NA; DNA: TGTGCCAGCAGCACGAGACAGGGGGCAACTGGCTACACCTTC; CDR3: CASSTRQGATGYTF
D: NA; V: TRBV2; J: TRBJ2-1; size: once; DNA: TGTGCCAGCAGTGTCGATGAGCAGTTCTTC; CDR3: CASSVDEQFF
D: NA; V: TRBV7-9; J: TRBJ2-4; size: NA; DNA: TGTGCCAGCAGCTTAGCAGGGGGACCGGGGAACATTCAGTACTTC; CDR3: CASSLAGGPGNIQYF
D: NA; V: TRBV12-2; J: TRBJ2-7; size: NA; DNA: TGTGCAAGTCGCTTAGTGTCTAGCGGACACTACGAGCAGTACTTC; CDR3: CASRLVSSGHYEQYF
D: TRBD2; V: TRBV2; J: TRBJ2-1; size: NA; DNA: TGTGCCAGCAGTGAAGCGGCCGGGACTAGCGGCAATGAGCAGTTCTTC; CDR3: CASSEAAGTSGNEQFF
D: NA; V: TRBV6-5; J: TRBJ2-7; size: NA; DNA: TGTGCCAGCTCATACCGGGCCAGCGGCTACGAGCAGTACTTC; CDR3: CASSYRASGYEQYF
D: TRBD1; V: TRBV2; J: TRBJ1-2; size: NA; DNA: TGTGCCAGCAGTGGTTACAGGGGGGCAGGACTGGGCTACACCTTC; CDR3: CASSGYRGAGLGYTF
D: NA; V: TRBV21-1; J: TRBJ2-7; size: NA; DNA: TGTGCCAGCAGCACCATCGCGGCTCTAGCGGGAGAAGGGTGCTACGAGCAGTACTTC; CDR3: CASSTIAALAGEGCYEQYF
D: TRBD2; V: TRBV7-3; J: TRBJ2-7; size: once; DNA: TGTGCCAGCAGCTTGGGAGGGTCCCCTACCTACGAGCAGTACTTC; CDR3: CASSLGGSPTYEQYF
D: NA; V: TRBV5-1; J: TRBJ2-7; size: NA; DNA: TGCGCCAGCAGCCCGGCGGGGAAGGGCACCTACGAGCAGTACTTC; CDR3: CASSPAGKGTYEQYF
D: NA; V: TRBV5-1; J: TRBJ2-5; size: NA; DNA: TGCGCCAGCAGCTTGGCGGAGCGGTACCAAGAGACCCAGTACTTC; CDR3: CASSLAERYQETQYF
D: NA; V: TRBV4-1; J: TRBJ2-6; size: NA; DNA: TGCGCCAGCAGCCAAGTATGGGGGCGTGGGGCCAACGTCCTGACTTTC; CDR3: CASSQVWGRGANVLTF